The next 31 T cell receptor beta chains were all read from a single sample in a study of siplizumab effects on memory and regulatory T cells. Assay used: immunoSEQ multiplex PCR; TCRdb lists only in-frame clones, some missing. Found here are 94,000 or so clones, 90% to 95% of them singletons; the top ten hold around 6.5%. Sequenced: CD8+ T cells sorted from blood. The source is a human donor in good health.

This clone was observed a few times. The V gene is TRBV7-2, the J gene TRBJ1-5, with 9 nucleotides matching TRBD1. CDR1 is SGHTA and CDR2 is FQGNSA in the germline V gene. V trimming: 4 bases; J trimming: 4 bases; junction bases outside the gene matches: 5. The CDR3 runs 15 residues. The CDR3 loop is CASSSPGTGNQPQHF. CDR3 coding DNA: TGTGCCAGCAGCTCCCCCGGGACAGGGAATCAGCCCCAGCATTTT.

CDR3 residues: CASSLASGELFF. The CDR3, as DNA: TGTGCCAGCAGCTTAGCTTCTGGGGAGCTGTTTTTT. The chain employs TRBV13 and TRBJ2-2; no clear D gene. V was shortened by 1 base and J by 8 bases, with 5 bases between the two germline ends. The CDR3 runs to 12 residues. Per the germline V gene, CDR1 is PRHDT and CDR2 is FYEKMQ (reference sequence).

The rearrangement joins TRBV6-6 to TRBJ2-7; 8 nucleotides agree with TRBD2. This CDR3 is 15 amino acids long. J lost 4 bases, V lost 5 bases, and 10 bases had no gene match. Germline V lookup: CDR1 MNHNY, CDR2 SVGAGI (reference sequence). The DNA of the CDR3 is TGTGCCAGCAGTCCTGATGCTAGCGGGTTATACGAGCAGTACTTC. This sequence encodes CASSPDASGLYEQYF.

In its sample, this clone was seen once. The chain links TRBV29-1 to TRBJ2-1; 7 positions agree with TRBD2. The CDR3 runs to 12 residues. Germline-derived CDR1 and CDR2 are SQVTM and ANQGSEA. The trim removed 7 bases at V and 7 bases at J, leaving 7 bases unmatched. This chain's CDR3 is CSGGGSSNEQFF. The CDR3 region has the DNA TGCAGCGGGGGGGGATCCTCAAATGAGCAGTTCTTC.

The chain combines TRBV7-2 with TRBJ2-7, with D unclear. This CDR3 spans 13 amino acids. V was shortened by 3 bases and J by 4 bases, with 10 bases between the two germline ends. From germline, CDR1 is SGHTA and CDR2 FQGNSA. This chain's CDR3 is CASSFARQYEQYF. The CDR3 DNA reads TGTGCCAGCAGCTTCGCCAGACAATACGAGCAGTACTTC.

The chain has TRBV30 and TRBJ2-1; D tentatively fits TRBD1 or TRBD2 (5 bases each). The CDR3 has 15 residues. Trimming took off 1 base at V and 0 bases at J, with 10 bases between the two ends. Per germline, CDR1 GTSNPN and CDR2 SVGIG (reference sequence). CDR3 region: CAWSDGASSYNEQFF. CDR3 nucleotide sequence: TGTGCCTGGAGTGACGGGGCTTCCTCCTACAATGAGCAGTTCTTC.

V usage is TRBV9 and J usage is TRBJ1-4, with 11 bases lining up with TRBD1. The CDR3 consists of 15 residues. Germline V CDR1 and CDR2: SGDLS, YYNGEE. The junction had 5 bases not matched to a gene; V was cut back by 4 bases and J by 6 bases. The CDR3 region is CASSPRTGGDEKLFF. The CDR3 region has the DNA TGTGCCAGCAGCCCCCGGACAGGGGGCGATGAAAAACTGTTTTTT.

The chain joins TRBV7-9 to TRBJ2-2; 10 positions match TRBD2. CDR3 length: 16 residues. J was trimmed by 5 bases and V by 5 bases; bases with no gene match: 8. CDR1 and CDR2 (germline): SEHNR, FQNEAQ (reference sequence). This chain's CDR3 is CASSPTSGAITGELFF. The CDR3 DNA follows: TGTGCCAGCAGCCCAACTAGCGGGGCCATAACCGGGGAGCTGTTTTTT.

This clone was seen a handful of times. The V call is TRBV6-5, the J call TRBJ1-5; perhaps TRBD1 as D (5 bases). CDR1 is MNHEY and CDR2 is SVGAGI in the germline V gene. V was shortened by 5 bases and J by 6 bases, with 17 bases between the two germline ends. The CDR3 has 15 residues. The CDR3 sequence is CASSIGAEGSQPQHF. The CDR3 DNA follows: TGTGCCAGCAGTATAGGCGCGGAGGGGAGTCAGCCCCAGCATTTT.

The chain combines TRBV14 with TRBJ2-7; possible D gene TRBD2, 5 bases. Trimming stripped 0 bases from V and 3 bases from J, with 12 bases between. Germline V lookup: CDR1 SGHDN, CDR2 FVKESK. The CDR3 has 15 amino acids. As DNA, the CDR3 is TGTGCCAGCAGCCAAGATCTAGACTACCACTACGAGCAGTACTTC. This encodes CASSQDLDYHYEQYF.

The chain links TRBV18 to TRBJ1-1, with 7 bases matching TRBD1. The germline gives CDR1 KGHSH, CDR2 LQKENI. The junction had 4 bases not matched to a gene; V was cut back by 3 bases and J by 3 bases. The CDR3 extends over 14 amino acids. The CDR3: CASSPETGDTEAFF. Here the CDR3 DNA reads TGTGCCAGCTCACCCGAAACAGGGGACACTGAAGCTTTCTTT.

The J gene is TRBJ1-6, the V gene TRBV18; 9 nucleotides agree with TRBD1. The CDR3 is 17 amino acids. V shed 5 bases, J shed 8 bases, and the junction held 13 bases outside the gene matches. Germline CDR1 and CDR2: KGHSH and LQKENI. CDR3 nucleotide sequence: TGTGCCAGCTCAGCCATACAGGGGGCGCGGGACGATTCACCCCTCCACTTT. Protein sequence: CASSAIQGARDDSPLHF.

The chain employs TRBV19 and TRBJ2-7; D is tentatively TRBD1 or TRBD2 (6 bases each). The CDR3 length is 14 residues. Trimming removed 5 bases at V and 4 bases at J, with 15 bases between. Germline V gene sequence: CDR1 LNHDA, CDR2 SQIVND (reference sequence). The CDR3 loop is CASSPPGAYYEQYF. The CDR3 bases are TGTGCCAGTAGTCCCCCGGGGGCGTATTACGAGCAGTACTTC.

The genes are TRBV6-1 and TRBJ1-3; D unresolved. The CDR3 loop spans 15 amino acids. Trimming removed 4 bases at V and 0 bases at J, with 10 bases between. CDR1 and CDR2 (germline): MNHNS, SASEGT. The CDR3 loop reads CASSVQPSSGNTIYF. The CDR3 nucleotides read TGTGCCAGCAGTGTTCAGCCGAGCTCTGGAAACACCATATATTTT.

The genes are TRBV7-3 and TRBJ1-1; 8 bases are a match to TRBD1. This CDR3 has 13 amino acids. Germline V gene data show CDR1 as SGHTA and CDR2 as FQGTGA. Trimming at V came to 8 bases and at J to 3 bases, leaving 5 bases not matched to a gene. The CDR3: CASGDRGDTEAFF. Written as DNA, the CDR3 is TGTGCCAGCGGCGACAGGGGAGACACTGAAGCTTTCTTT.

This chain joins TRBV7-2 and TRBJ1-5; TRBD1 might be the D (6 bases). CDR1 SGHTA and CDR2 FQGNSA come from the germline V gene. V shed 5 bases and J shed 13 bases, with 15 bases lying between them. CDR3 length: 12 residues. This chain's CDR3 is CASSTNRVPQHF. The CDR3 bases are TGTGCCAGCAGCACCAACAGGGTACCACAGCATTTT.

V is TRBV29-1 and J is TRBJ2-7, with a weak D call TRBD1 (6 bases). From germline, CDR1 is SQVTM and CDR2 ANQGSEA. This CDR3 has 13 residues. V lost 7 bases and J lost 0, with 13 bases in between. The CDR3 loop is CSAQTDSSYEQYF. The CDR3 coding sequence is TGCAGCGCCCAGACGGACAGCTCCTACGAGCAGTACTTC.

The chain uses TRBV27 and TRBJ2-2; no clear D gene. In germline, CDR1 is MNHEY, CDR2 SMNVEV (reference sequence). V lost 2 bases, J lost 3 bases, and 7 bases lay in between. CDR3 length equals 14 residues. The CDR3, as DNA: TGTGCCAGCAGTTTACCTTCCTACACCGGGGAGCTGTTTTTT. This sequence encodes CASSLPSYTGELFF.

V gene TRBV4-1 combines with J gene TRBJ2-2; D unresolved. The V and J ends lost 3 bases and 1 base respectively, with 6 bases between them. The CDR3 totals 14 residues. Germline CDR1 reads MGHRA; CDR2 reads YSYEKL. CDR3 protein: CASSHLLNTGELFF. The CDR3 nucleotides read TGCGCCAGCAGCCATCTCTTGAACACCGGGGAGCTGTTTTTT.

The rearrangement links TRBV27 to TRBJ1-1; D call uncertain. CDR3 size: 13 residues. Germline CDR1 is MNHEY and CDR2 is SMNVEV (reference sequence). V was pared by 3 bases and J by 11 bases, with 16 bases between. CDR3 region: CASSFVGPQSAFF. The CDR3 nucleotides are TGTGCCAGCAGTTTTGTCGGACCCCAGTCGGCTTTCTTT.

The chain has TRBV6-1 and TRBJ1-2, with D possibly being TRBD1 (6 bases). The germline V and J ends were trimmed by 4 bases and 3 bases, with 9 bases remaining between them. The length of the CDR3 is 13 residues. CDR1 and CDR2 from the germline V gene are MNHNS and SASEGT. CDR3 DNA sequence: TGTGCCAGCAGTGCCCGGACAGACTATGGCTACACCTTC. Translating gives CASSARTDYGYTF.

This chain links TRBV27 with TRBJ2-3, with D unclear. The CDR3 runs 12 residues. CDR1 MNHEY and CDR2 SMNVEV come from the germline V gene (reference sequence). Trimming took off 8 bases at V and 4 bases at J, with 10 bases between the two ends. CDR3 nucleotide sequence: TGTGCCAGCGGGATAAGCGCAGATACGCAGTATTTT. Its protein product is CASGISADTQYF.

The chain recombines TRBV10-3 with TRBJ1-2, with 7 bases fitting TRBD1. Trimming cost V 4 bases and J 0 bases; bases outside gene matches: 20. CDR3 size: 20 residues. Germline V lookup: CDR1 ENHRY, CDR2 SYGVKD. As DNA, the CDR3 is TGTGCCATCAGTGGGGCGGGGTCTTGGACAGGTCGCCCGACTAACTATGGCTACACCTTC. It yields the protein CAISGAGSWTGRPTNYGYTF.

The rearrangement joins TRBV7-9 to TRBJ1-1; 8 positions agree with TRBD1. After removal of 6 bases from V and 1 base from J, the junction contained 13 bases not matched to a gene. From germline, CDR1 is SEHNR and CDR2 FQNEAQ (reference sequence). This CDR3 has 17 residues. CDR3 sequence: CASSNPRQGLENTEAFF. Written as DNA, the CDR3 is TGTGCCAGCAGTAACCCCCGACAGGGGTTGGAGAACACTGAAGCTTTCTTT.

V gene TRBV5-1 combines with J gene TRBJ2-3, with TRBD1 identical over 9 bases. Germline V CDR1 and CDR2: SGHRS, YFSETQ. The CDR3 has 15 residues. V gave up 3 bases and J gave up 3 bases; unmatched junction bases: 5. CDR3 sequence reads: CASSWGQGLTDTQYF. In DNA form, the CDR3 reads TGCGCCAGCAGCTGGGGACAGGGTTTAACAGATACGCAGTATTTT.

The V and J genes are TRBV19 and TRBJ1-1, with TRBD1 identical over 7 bases. Germline V gene sequence: CDR1 LNHDA, CDR2 SQIVND (reference sequence). V was pared by 5 bases and J by 1 base, with 13 bases of the junction left unmatched. CDR3 length equals 17 residues. The CDR3 bases are TGTGCCAGTAGTGAAAGCCTTGGGACAGAGAAGAACACTGAAGCTTTCTTT. Its translation is CASSESLGTEKNTEAFF.

This sequence joins TRBV19 and TRBJ2-1; the match to TRBD2 covers 10 bases. From germline, CDR1 is LNHDA and CDR2 SQIVND (reference sequence). V shed 2 bases, J shed 6 bases, and the junction held 16 bases outside the gene matches. The CDR3 covers 19 residues. The CDR3 here is CASSINYGWLAGVGNEQFF. The CDR3 region has the DNA TGTGCCAGTAGTATAAATTACGGGTGGCTAGCGGGAGTGGGCAATGAGCAGTTCTTC.

V gene TRBV13 combines with J gene TRBJ2-5, with 13 nucleotides matching TRBD2. The germline V gene encodes CDR1 PRHDT and CDR2 FYEKMQ (reference sequence). V shed 5 bases, J shed 3 bases, and the junction held 6 bases outside the gene matches. CDR3 length: 16 amino acids. The DNA of the CDR3 is TGTGCCAGCAGCCCAACCGGGACTAGCGGGAAAGAGACCCAGTACTTC. Its protein is CASSPTGTSGKETQYF.

The V and J genes are TRBV11-3 and TRBJ1-3; D might be TRBD1 (5 bases). V gave up 6 bases and J gave up 0 bases, with 12 bases separating them. The CDR3 has 15 amino acids. The germline CDR1 and CDR2 sequences are SGHNT and YENEEA. CDR3 coding DNA: TGTGCCAGCAGGGAAGACAGAAACTCTGGAAACACCATATATTTT. Translated: CASREDRNSGNTIYF. Filled out from reference TRBV11-3 and TRBJ1-3, the complete variable domain reads EAGVVQSPRYKIIEKKQPVAFWCNPISGHNTLYWYLQNLGQGPELLIRYENEEAVDDSQLPKDRFSAERLKGVDSTLKIQPAELGDSAVYLCASREDRNSGNTIYFGEGSWLTVV.

The V gene is TRBV7-9, the J gene TRBJ2-7; TRBD1 aligns across 7 bases. CDR1 and CDR2 (germline): SEHNR, FQNEAQ (reference sequence). The CDR3 extends over 16 amino acids. The junction had 9 bases not matched to a gene; V was cut back by 4 bases and J by 0 bases. The CDR3 DNA reads TGTGCCAGCAGCTCCGGGACCGGGACAGACTCCTACGAGCAGTACTTC. This gives the protein CASSSGTGTDSYEQYF.

The V gene is TRBV5-1, the J gene TRBJ2-2, with 7 bases that match TRBD2. The CDR3 is 16 amino acids. The junction had 12 bases not matched to a gene; V was cut back by 4 bases and J by 6 bases. CDR1 and CDR2 (germline): SGHRS, YFSETQ. The chain's CDR3 is CASSPGGGRGPGELFF. CDR3 coding DNA: TGCGCCAGCAGCCCGGGAGGCGGGAGAGGGCCCGGGGAGCTGTTTTTT.